These 32 T cell receptor beta chains share one sample of origin, sequenced in a study of monozygotic twins with cystic fibrosis. This table comes from immunoSEQ multiplex PCR, and its TCRdb copy is limited to in-frame clones, with some not included. In the table there are 34,000 or so clones, around 90% of which are singletons. The material sequenced was blood. The receptors shown here come from a boy aged 2 to 10 with cystic fibrosis.

This clone was counted a single time. The rearrangement joins TRBV2 to TRBJ2-3, with TRBD2 matching over 8 bases. The junction had 11 bases not matched to a gene; V was cut back by 4 bases and J by 2 bases. CDR1 is SNHLY, CDR2 FYNNEI, per germline. The length of the CDR3 is 17 residues. CDR3 protein: CASSVSPERGTTDTQYF. The DNA of the CDR3 is TGTGCCAGCAGTGTTTCCCCAGAGCGGGGGACCACAGATACGCAGTATTTT.

This chain joins TRBV29-1 and TRBJ1-1, with D possibly being TRBD1 (5 bases). The CDR3 contains 12 residues. V lost 5 bases, J lost 1 base, and 8 bases lay in between. Germline loops: CDR1 SQVTM, CDR2 ANQGSEA. CDR3 DNA sequence: TGCAGCGTTCGGGACGGGAACACTGAAGCTTTCTTT. Translating it yields CSVRDGNTEAFF. The variable domain in full, with the rest retrieved from reference TRBV29-1 and TRBJ1-1, is SAVISQKPSRDICQRGTSLTIQCQVDSQVTMMFWYRQQPGQSLTLIATANQGSEATYESGFVIDKFPISRPNLTFSTLTVSNMSPEDSSIYLCSVRDGNTEAFFGQGTRLTVV.

The CDR3 here is CASSFRGNTEAFF. CDR3 in DNA: TGTGCCAGCAGCTTTAGGGGAAACACTGAAGCTTTCTTT. The rearrangement uses TRBV11-2 and TRBJ1-1, with D possibly TRBD1 on 5 matching bases. The CDR3 covers 13 residues. V gave up 3 bases and J gave up 2 bases, with 7 bases separating them. The germline gives CDR1 SGHAT, CDR2 FQNNGV.

The rearrangement uses TRBV6-5 and TRBJ2-1, with D maybe TRBD2 (6 bases). Trimming stripped 0 bases from V and 3 bases from J, with 12 bases between. Germline values: CDR1 MNHEY, CDR2 SVGAGI. The CDR3 spans 16 residues. The CDR3 DNA sequence: TGTGCCAGCAGTTACTCGGTCACTAGCAACTACAATGAGCAGTTCTTC. Translation: CASSYSVTSNYNEQFF.

This clone occurred once. This chain joins TRBV6-5 and TRBJ2-5, with unresolved D. The CDR3 consists of 15 residues. V dropped 2 bases and J dropped 3 bases, with 13 bases sitting between them. CDR1 is MNHEY, CDR2 SVGAGI, per germline. CDR3 protein: CASSYRGSLEETQYF. The CDR3 bases are TGTGCCAGCAGTTACCGAGGCAGCCTAGAAGAGACCCAGTACTTC.

The J gene is TRBJ1-2, the V gene TRBV5-1; D might be TRBD1 (5 bases). Per germline, CDR1 SGHRS and CDR2 YFSETQ. The CDR3 contains 14 residues. Between the trimmed V and J ends, which lost 0 bases and 2 bases, there was a span of 8 bases. The CDR3 region is CASSLEGLNYGYTF. For the CDR3, the DNA is TGCGCCAGCAGCTTGGAGGGGTTGAACTATGGCTACACCTTC.

The chain employs TRBV7-9 and TRBJ1-4; TRBD1 agrees at 7 bases. Germline CDR1 and CDR2: SEHNR and FQNEAQ (reference sequence). The CDR3 consists of 15 residues. V was pared by 5 bases and J by 2 bases, with 5 bases of the junction left unmatched. This CDR3 reads CASSITGVTNEKLFF. The CDR3 coding sequence is TGTGCCAGCAGCATCACAGGGGTCACTAATGAAAAACTGTTTTTT.

CDR3 DNA: TGTGCCAGCAGCCCCGGTGGGGGGGCTAATGAAAAACTGTTTTTT. It specifies CASSPGGGANEKLFF. V gene TRBV7-8 combines with J gene TRBJ1-4, with D possibly matching TRBD1 (5 bases). The germline V gene has CDR1 SGHVS and CDR2 FQNEAQ. The CDR3 extends over 15 amino acids. V lost 5 bases, J lost 3 bases, and 13 bases lay in between.

The rearrangement uses TRBV4-3 and TRBJ2-1, with 10 bases lining up with TRBD1. V was pared by 1 base and J by 10 bases, with 4 bases of the junction left unmatched. The germline CDR1 and CDR2 sequences are LGHNA and YSLEER. This CDR3 has 14 residues. The CDR3 sequence: CASSQGGTGDEQFF. Written as DNA, the CDR3 is TGCGCCAGCAGCCAAGGGGGGACAGGGGACGAGCAGTTCTTC.

This rearrangement joins TRBV19 to TRBJ2-1, with D possibly being TRBD1 (6 bases). The CDR3 sequence is 13 residues long. Germline loops: CDR1 LNHDA, CDR2 SQIVND (reference sequence). V shed 7 bases and J shed 9 bases, with 16 bases lying between them. The CDR3 DNA reads TGTGCCAGTAACCCCCTCAGGGGTGCTGAGCAGTTCTTC. It specifies CASNPLRGAEQFF.

The genes are TRBV29-1 and TRBJ1-1, with no clear D. Looked up from germline, CDR1 is SQVTM and CDR2 is ANQGSEA. The V end lost 7 bases, the J end lost 3 bases, and 12 bases lay between the germline ends. CDR3 length: 12 amino acids. For the CDR3, the DNA is TGCAGCGCTAGAGAGATATACACTGAAGCTTTCTTT. Translation gives CSAREIYTEAFF.

The genes are TRBV9 and TRBJ1-2; TRBD1 might be the D (6 bases). The CDR3 covers 16 residues. Germline assignment: CDR1 SGDLS and CDR2 YYNGEE. V lost 0 bases and J lost 4, with 16 bases in between. The CDR3 region is CASSVGFVGGTYGYTF. DNA for the CDR3: TGTGCCAGCAGCGTAGGATTTGTAGGGGGAACCTATGGCTACACCTTC.

This clone has just one count. The chain is built from TRBV27 and TRBJ2-7, with D possibly matching TRBD1 (6 bases). The germline CDR1 and CDR2 sequences are MNHEY and SMNVEV (reference sequence). Trimming pared 0 bases from V and 7 bases from J, leaving 16 bases between. This CDR3 is 15 amino acids long. The CDR3 spells CASSLSGAGALEQYF. The CDR3 DNA sequence: TGTGCCAGCAGTTTATCGGGGGCAGGAGCCCTAGAGCAGTACTTC.

J is TRBJ1-2 and V is TRBV7-9; D not resolved. Trimming left V 4 bases short and J 1 base short, with 16 bases between. The CDR3 runs 16 residues. Looked up from germline, CDR1 is SEHNR and CDR2 is FQNEAQ (reference sequence). Written as DNA, the CDR3 is TGTGCCAGCAGCTCCCCCTCGCCCGGGGATAACTATGGCTACACCTTC. Translated, it gives CASSSPSPGDNYGYTF.

The genes are TRBV27 and TRBJ1-4; D call uncertain. CDR3 length: 13 residues. The germline V gene has CDR1 MNHEY and CDR2 SMNVEV (reference sequence). V dropped 5 bases and J dropped 3 bases, with 7 bases sitting between them. The CDR3 DNA follows: TGTGCCAGCAGTGGCAACCCTAATGAAAAACTGTTTTTT. This sequence encodes CASSGNPNEKLFF.

This chain links TRBV7-2 with TRBJ2-3; D is perhaps TRBD1 (6 bases). Per germline, CDR1 SGHTA and CDR2 FQGNSA. The CDR3 runs 14 residues. Trimming took off 3 bases at V and 5 bases at J, with 12 bases between the two ends. Written as DNA, the CDR3 is TGTGCCAGCAGCTTTGTGGGGGCTGAAGATACGCAGTATTTT. Its protein is CASSFVGAEDTQYF.

The chain combines TRBV19 with TRBJ2-1, with D hard to call. The CDR3 is 13 amino acids. The V gene's germline CDR1 is LNHDA and CDR2 SQIVND (reference sequence). Trimming removed 8 bases at V and 7 bases at J, with 15 bases between. CDR3 region: CASASSERNEQFF. The DNA of the CDR3 is TGTGCCAGTGCTTCCAGTGAGAGGAATGAGCAGTTCTTC.

A few counts support this clone. This chain uses TRBV5-1 with TRBJ1-6, with D tentatively TRBD1 (6 bases). CDR1 is SGHRS and CDR2 is YFSETQ in the germline V gene. V was shortened by 0 bases and J by 9 bases, with 13 bases between the two germline ends. The CDR3 runs 15 residues. The DNA for the CDR3 is TGCGCCAGCAGCTTGGCAGGGGACGAGGGTTCACCCCTCCACTTT. Translation: CASSLAGDEGSPLHF.

The chain joins TRBV27 to TRBJ2-1; 12 bases are a match to TRBD1. CDR1 and CDR2 from the germline V gene are MNHEY and SMNVEV (reference sequence). J was trimmed by 8 bases and V by 3 bases; bases with no gene match: 5. This CDR3 region has 15 residues. The CDR3 bases are TGTGCCAGCAGTTTCGGGACAGGGGGCGGGTATGAGCAGTTCTTC. Translating gives CASSFGTGGGYEQFF.

V is TRBV2 and J is TRBJ1-2; tentative D call: TRBD1 (5 bases). V was shortened by 3 bases and J by 7 bases, with 12 bases between the two germline ends. The CDR3 is made up of 13 amino acids. Germline V CDR1 and CDR2: SNHLY, FYNNEI. In nucleotides, the CDR3 is TGTGCCAGCAGTGATAGAGGGGATGCTGGCTACACCTTC. It translates to CASSDRGDAGYTF.

The CDR3 DNA is TGTGCTAGTGGCCCAACAGGGGCCTATGGCTACACCTTC. It codes for CASGPTGAYGYTF. The J gene is TRBJ1-2, the V gene TRBV12-5; 7 nucleotides match TRBD1. The CDR3 is 13 amino acids. With V trimmed by 6 bases and J by 4 bases, 5 bases remained unmatched. The germline V gene has CDR1 LGHNT and CDR2 FRNRAP.

The J gene is TRBJ1-5, the V gene TRBV6-1; D is unclear. The CDR3 extends over 12 amino acids. The V gene's germline CDR1 is MNHNS and CDR2 SASEGT. V lost 6 bases and J lost 9, with 12 bases in between. The CDR3 sequence: CASRRASLPQHF. CDR3 sequence (DNA): TGTGCCAGCAGAAGGGCCTCGTTGCCCCAGCATTTT.

The chain couples TRBV28 to TRBJ1-1, with D hard to call. Germline assignment: CDR1 MDHEN and CDR2 SYDVKM. V lost 2 bases to trimming and J lost 1 base, with 8 bases between them. The CDR3 loop spans 14 amino acids. Written as DNA, the CDR3 is TGTGCCAGCAGTTTAAGGGCCGGGAACACTGAAGCTTTCTTT. It yields the protein CASSLRAGNTEAFF.

For the CDR3, the DNA is TGTGCCAGCAGTGGCCCGGGACAGAGCTCCTACGAGCAGTACTTC. It specifies CASSGPGQSSYEQYF. The V and J genes are TRBV27 and TRBJ2-7; 7 nucleotides agree with TRBD1. The J segment lost 0 bases and the V segment lost 5 bases, leaving 7 bases of the junction unmatched. From germline, CDR1 is MNHEY and CDR2 SMNVEV (reference sequence). This CDR3 is built from 15 residues.

About this clone: Sequence at one end of the junction differs from germline and may be a read error. The chain employs TRBV29-1 and TRBJ1-2; 7 nucleotides align to TRBD1. CDR1 is SQVTM, CDR2 ANQGSEA, per germline. The CDR3 sequence is 12 residues long. CDR3 sequence reads: CSVEDQDRSLPF. The CDR3 DNA reads TGCAGCGTTGAAGACCAGGACAGGAGTCTCCCCTTC.

This clone was recorded a few times. The chain combines TRBV21-1 with TRBJ2-4; the table's D call, TRBD1, was not checked against the DNA. TRBV21-1 is marked as a pseudogene. This CDR3 region has 19 residues. The CDR3 region has the DNA TGTGCCAGCAGCAAAGTAGGACAGGGAAGGGGGGTAGCCAAAAACATTCAGTACTTC. Residues: CASSKVGQGRGVAKNIQYF.

This rearrangement joins TRBV4-1 to TRBJ2-7; TRBD2 aligns across 7 bases. This CDR3 contains 13 residues. The V gene's germline CDR1 is MGHRA and CDR2 YSYEKL. V was pared by 0 bases and J by 9 bases, with 5 bases of the junction left unmatched. The CDR3 DNA sequence: TGCGCCAGCAGCCAAGATGGGAGGGCGGGGCAGTACTTC. This codes for CASSQDGRAGQYF.

The chain links TRBV5-1 to TRBJ1-1, with D possibly matching TRBD1 (5 bases). CDR1 is SGHRS and CDR2 is YFSETQ in the germline V gene. The CDR3 is 16 residues long. V lost 0 bases and J lost 3, with 15 bases in between. The CDR3 sequence: CASSLVQGSADTEAFF. As DNA, the CDR3 is TGCGCCAGCAGCTTGGTGCAGGGATCGGCGGACACTGAAGCTTTCTTT.

The chain joins TRBV14 to TRBJ2-7; D remains ambiguous. Trimming took off 1 base at V and 7 bases at J, with 11 bases between the two ends. CDR1 is SGHDN, CDR2 FVKESK, per germline. The CDR3 spans 13 residues. DNA for the CDR3: TGTGCCAGCAGCCAAGTTGGGTTCGGGGAGCAGTACTTC. It is translated as CASSQVGFGEQYF.

The V and J genes are TRBV5-1 and TRBJ1-2; D is perhaps TRBD1 (6 bases). V was cut by 0 bases and J by 8 bases, with 11 bases left in between. The CDR3 runs 13 residues. Germline CDR1 and CDR2: SGHRS and YFSETQ. CDR3 sequence reads: CASSLADRRGYTF. The CDR3 nucleotides read TGCGCCAGCAGCTTGGCCGACAGGAGGGGCTACACCTTC. Based on the CDR3 plus reference TRBV5-1 and TRBJ1-2, the full variable domain is KAGVTQTPRYLIKTRGQQVTLSCSPISGHRSVSWYQQTPGQGLQFLFEYFSETQRNKGNFPGRFSGRQFSNSRSEMNVSTLELGDSALYLCASSLADRRGYTFGSGTRLTVV.

The chain uses TRBV9 and TRBJ2-3; D gene unclear. Germline CDR1 and CDR2: SGDLS and YYNGEE. V lost 0 bases, J lost 2 bases, and 4 bases lay in between. This CDR3 region has 13 residues. The CDR3 sequence is CASSVGTTDTQYF. In nucleotides, the CDR3 is TGTGCCAGCAGCGTAGGGACCACAGATACGCAGTATTTT.

The chain has TRBV15 and TRBJ1-1; maybe TRBD1 (6 bases). The V gene's germline CDR1 is LNHNV and CDR2 YYDKDF (reference sequence). The CDR3 runs to 11 residues. Between the trimmed V and J ends, which lost 8 bases and 9 bases, there was a span of 13 bases. This CDR3 reads CATLSQGKAFF. The CDR3, as DNA: TGTGCCACCCTCTCCCAGGGGAAAGCTTTCTTT.